This T cell receptor beta chain was profiled in a study of T cell changes during pregnancy in multiple sclerosis (dated by TCRdb to the late 2010s). With respect to the entire study: Changes in the T cell repertoire over the course of pregnancy were examined in this study in women with multiple sclerosis.

Libraries were prepared through the immunoSEQ multiplex PCR assay. The source is immuneACCESS, and TCRdb retained only in-frame sequences with V and J called. Part of the clones is not carried over; for the studies checked, unresolved V genes explain less than half of this, and the remainder is unexplained. The sample table contains about 93,000 clones; only one count was recorded for 80% to 95% of them. The ten largest make up approximately 1.9% of the sample. Notes on this clone: What this receptor recognizes is not known. No qualities accompany the bases; no much larger clone lies one base away.

Looking up the germline V gene yields CDR1 MNHEY and CDR2 SVGAGI. The CDR3, from cysteine to phenylalanine, totals 15 residues. The retained sequence is limited to the CDR3, 45 bases, with the frame set at the first base. Trimming removed 5 bases from V and 8 bases from J; the gene matches leave 9 bases unexplained. This clonotype originated in a female donor with multiple sclerosis, enrolled in a pregnancy study. The material sequenced was peripheral blood, taken after pregnancy. Recombination joined TRBV6-5 with TRBJ1-1; 12 central nucleotides agree with TRBD1. The DNA reads as follows: TGTGCCAGCAGTGCCCCGGGACAGGGGGCGCGAGAAGCTTTCTTT. Its product reads: CASSAPGQGAREAFF.